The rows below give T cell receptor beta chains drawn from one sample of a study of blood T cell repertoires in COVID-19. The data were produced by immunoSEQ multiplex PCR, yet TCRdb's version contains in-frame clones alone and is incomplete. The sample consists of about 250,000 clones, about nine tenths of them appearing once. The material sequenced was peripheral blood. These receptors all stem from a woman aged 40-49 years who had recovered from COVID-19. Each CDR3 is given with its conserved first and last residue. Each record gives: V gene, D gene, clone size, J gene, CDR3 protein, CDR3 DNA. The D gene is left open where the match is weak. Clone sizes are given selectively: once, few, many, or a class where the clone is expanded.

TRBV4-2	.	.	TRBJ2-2	CASSLGGTGELFF	TGTGCCAGCAGCTTAGGGGGAACCGGGGAGCTGTTTTTT
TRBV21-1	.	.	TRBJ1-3	CASSKRSLGTGNSGNTIYF	TGTGCCAGCAGCAAGCGGTCCTTGGGCACAGGTAACTCTGGAAACACCATATATTTT
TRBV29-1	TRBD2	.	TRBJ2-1	CSATGTSGSRSYNEQFF	TGCAGCGCCACCGGGACTAGCGGGAGCCGCTCCTACAATGAGCAGTTCTTC
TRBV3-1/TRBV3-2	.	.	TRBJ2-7	CASSQRGIDEQYF	TGTGCCAGCAGCCAAAGGGGAATCGACGAGCAGTACTTC
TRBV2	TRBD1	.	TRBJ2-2	CASRSQGAGTGELFF	TGTGCCAGCAGATCACAGGGGGCTGGTACCGGGGAGCTGTTTTTT
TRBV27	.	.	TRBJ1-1	CASSPAAAGWAEAFF	TGTGCCAGCAGTCCGGCTGCTGCGGGGTGGGCTGAAGCTTTCTTT
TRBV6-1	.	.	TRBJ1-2	CASSEQGRNGYTF	TGTGCCAGCAGTGAGCAGGGGCGTAATGGCTACACCTTC
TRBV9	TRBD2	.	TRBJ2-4	CASSVVAGGDIQYF	TGTGCCAGCAGCGTAGTAGCGGGAGGCGACATTCAGTACTTC
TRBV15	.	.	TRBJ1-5	CATSVQGFNQPQHF	TGTGCCACCAGCGTACAGGGATTCAATCAGCCCCAGCATTTT
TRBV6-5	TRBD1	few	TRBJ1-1	CASGQGRGEAFF	TGTGCCAGTGGACAGGGGCGGGGTGAAGCTTTCTTT
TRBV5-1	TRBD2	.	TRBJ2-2	CASSLAGLAGGYTGELFF	TGCGCCAGCAGCTTAGCCGGACTAGCGGGAGGGTACACCGGGGAGCTGTTTTTT
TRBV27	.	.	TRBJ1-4	CASSPLVQNEKLFF	TGTGCCAGCAGTCCCCTGGTCCAGAATGAAAAACTGTTTTTT
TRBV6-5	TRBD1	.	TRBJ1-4	CASSRDRRPEKLFF	TGTGCCAGCAGCCGGGACAGAAGACCTGAAAAACTGTTTTTT
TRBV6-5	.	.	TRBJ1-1	CASSSDLQREAFF	TGTGCCAGCAGCTCCGACCTGCAGAGGGAAGCTTTCTTT
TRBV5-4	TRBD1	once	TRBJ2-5	CASSLAGGGETQYF	TGTGCCAGCAGCTTGGCAGGGGGCGGGGAGACCCAGTACTTC
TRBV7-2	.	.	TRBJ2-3	CASSTGQSPSSTDTQYF	TGTGCCAGCAGTACTGGACAGTCTCCATCTAGCACAGATACGCAGTATTTT
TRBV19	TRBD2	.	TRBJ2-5	CASSISSGRRQETQYF	TGTGCCAGTAGTATTTCTAGCGGGAGGCGTCAAGAGACCCAGTACTTC
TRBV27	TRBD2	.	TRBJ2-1	CASTTFSGRVYNEQFF	TGTGCCAGCACCACTTTCTCCGGGAGGGTTTACAATGAGCAGTTCTTC
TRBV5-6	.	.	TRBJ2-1	CASSLVPYNEQFF	TGTGCCAGCAGCTTGGTTCCGTACAATGAGCAGTTCTTC
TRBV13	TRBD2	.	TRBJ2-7	CASSFRPGLAIHEQYF	TGTGCCAGCAGCTTCCGGCCGGGACTAGCTATCCACGAGCAGTACTTC
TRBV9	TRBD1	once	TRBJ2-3	CASSFEDRTDTQYF	TGTGCCAGCAGCTTTGAGGACAGGACCGATACGCAGTATTTT
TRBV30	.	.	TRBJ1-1	CAWSGLLRGEAFF	TGTGCCTGGAGCGGACTCCTCCGGGGAGAAGCTTTCTTT
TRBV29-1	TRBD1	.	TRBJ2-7	CSGTGGSYEQYF	TGCAGCGGGACAGGGGGCTCTTACGAGCAGTACTTC
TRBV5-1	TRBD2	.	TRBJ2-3	CASSWGASGSEQSTDTQYF	TGCGCCAGCAGCTGGGGGGCTAGCGGGAGCGAGCAAAGCACAGATACGCAGTATTTT
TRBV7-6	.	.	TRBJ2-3	CASSLTIGQLDSTDTQYF	TGTGCCAGCAGCTTAACCATCGGACAGTTGGATAGCACAGATACGCAGTATTTT
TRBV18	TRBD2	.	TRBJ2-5	CASSPPGLAGETQYF	TGTGCCAGCTCACCGCCGGGACTAGCGGGAGAGACCCAGTACTTC
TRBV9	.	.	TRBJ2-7	CASSPFGESFEQYF	TGTGCCAGCAGCCCGTTCGGAGAATCCTTCGAGCAGTACTTC
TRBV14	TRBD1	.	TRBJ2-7	CASSHGTGGRHPYEQYF	TGTGCCAGCAGCCACGGGACAGGGGGACGCCATCCCTACGAGCAGTACTTC
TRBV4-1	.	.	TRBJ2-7	CASSQGLAGTPLGEQYF	TGCGCCAGCAGCCAAGGGCTAGCCGGGACTCCCCTAGGCGAGCAGTACTTC
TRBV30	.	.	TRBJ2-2	CAWGTVGPGELFF	TGTGCCTGGGGAACCGTGGGGCCCGGGGAGCTGTTTTTT
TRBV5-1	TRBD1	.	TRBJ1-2	CASSLAGVTGKNGYTF	TGCGCCAGCAGCTTGGCTGGCGTGACAGGGAAAAATGGCTACACCTTC
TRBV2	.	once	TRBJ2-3	CASRAGTDTQYF	TGTGCCAGCAGGGCCGGCACAGATACGCAGTATTTT
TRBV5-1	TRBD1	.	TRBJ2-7	CASSWTGGASASWDF	TGCGCCAGCAGCTGGACAGGGGGCGCATCCGCCTCGTGGGACTTC
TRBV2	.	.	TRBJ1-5	CASSSASRVGQPQHF	TGTGCCAGCAGTTCGGCTTCCCGGGTGGGTCAGCCCCAGCATTTT
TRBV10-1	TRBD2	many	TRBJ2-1	CASSRAGGSNEQFF	TGCGCCAGCAGCAGAGCGGGGGGTTCCAATGAGCAGTTCTTC
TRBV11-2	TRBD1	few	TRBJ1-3	CASSPWTGDNSGNTIYF	TGTGCCAGCAGCCCCTGGACAGGGGACAACTCTGGAAACACCATATATTTT
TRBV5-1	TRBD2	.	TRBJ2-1	CASSLPTSGSYNEQFF	TGCGCCAGCAGCCTCCCGACTAGCGGAAGCTACAATGAGCAGTTCTTC
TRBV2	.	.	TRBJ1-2	CASRLTGTFNYGYTF	TGTGCCAGCAGACTCACAGGGACCTTCAACTATGGCTACACCTTC
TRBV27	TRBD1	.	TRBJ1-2	CASRTRSGGRDGYTF	TGTGCCAGCCGTACTCGATCAGGGGGACGGGACGGCTACACCTTC
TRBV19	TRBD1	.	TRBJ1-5	CASSIGDSTGNQPQHF	TGTGCCAGTAGTATAGGGGACAGTACAGGCAATCAGCCCCAGCATTTT
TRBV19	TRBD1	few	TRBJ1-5	CASTRTGSQPQHF	TGTGCCAGTACCCGGACAGGGAGTCAGCCCCAGCATTTT
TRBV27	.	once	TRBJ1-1	CAAKARTTTEAFF	TGTGCCGCCAAAGCGCGGACAACCACTGAAGCTTTCTTT
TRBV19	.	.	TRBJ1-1	CASREGLNTEAFF	TGTGCCAGTAGGGAGGGCTTAAACACTGAAGCTTTCTTT
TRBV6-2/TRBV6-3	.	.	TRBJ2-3	CASSYPLAAFTDTQYF	TGTGCCAGCAGTTACCCACTAGCTGCATTCACAGATACGCAGTATTTT
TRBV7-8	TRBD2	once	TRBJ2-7	CASSLSGGPSYEQYF	TGTGCCAGCAGCTTATCGGGGGGGCCTTCCTACGAGCAGTACTTC
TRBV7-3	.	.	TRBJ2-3	CASSPHQGDTQYF	TGTGCCAGCAGCCCCCATCAGGGAGATACGCAGTATTTT
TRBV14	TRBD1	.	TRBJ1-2	CASSQGQGGGYTF	TGTGCCAGCAGCCAAGGACAGGGTGGTGGCTACACCTTC
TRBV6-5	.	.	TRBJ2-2	CASSQTSYAGELFF	TGTGCCAGCAGCCAGACTAGTTATGCCGGGGAGCTGTTTTTT
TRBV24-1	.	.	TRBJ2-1	CATSDSGRASPREQFF	TGTGCCACCAGTGATTCGGGTCGCGCCTCCCCACGGGAGCAGTTCTTC
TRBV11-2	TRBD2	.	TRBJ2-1	CASSLTSGSGEQFF	TGTGCCAGCAGCCTAACTAGCGGGAGTGGTGAGCAGTTCTTC
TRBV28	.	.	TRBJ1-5	CASSLGLRNQPQHF	TGTGCCAGCAGCCTCGGACTGCGCAATCAGCCCCAGCATTTT
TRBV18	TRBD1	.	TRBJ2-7	CASSPRQGTYEQYF	TGTGCCAGCTCACCTCGACAGGGCACCTACGAGCAGTACTTC
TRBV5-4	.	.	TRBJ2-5	CASSPSVEETQYF	TGTGCCAGCAGCCCCTCAGTGGAAGAGACCCAGTACTTC
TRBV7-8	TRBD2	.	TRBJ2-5	CASSAIGAGDQETQYF	TGTGCCAGCAGCGCCATAGGGGCGGGGGACCAAGAGACCCAGTACTTC
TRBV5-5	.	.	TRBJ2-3	CASSFLDTQYF	TGTGCCAGCAGCTTCTTAGATACGCAGTATTTT